Each of the 28 T cell receptor beta chains below was sequenced from the same sample in a study of cytomegalovirus exposure and HLA in healthy donors. A multiplex PCR was run with 60 Vbeta primers and 13 Jbeta primers. Using immunoSEQ multiplex PCR, the repertoire was profiled, and TCRdb retains in-frame clones only, with some absent. The table has about 120,000 clones, 70% to 85% seen once; the top ten hold 3.5% to 4.5%. Sequenced input: PBMCs. These receptors were obtained from a human donor in good health.

This clone was seen a few times. The chain has TRBV14 and TRBJ2-5; TRBD2 might be the D (5 bases). V was shortened by 2 bases and J by 0 bases, with 10 bases between the two germline ends. The CDR3 is 15 residues long. Germline V gives CDR1 SGHDN, CDR2 FVKESK. The CDR3: CASSQSGRNQETQYF. CDR3 DNA: TGTGCCAGCAGCCAAAGCGGCAGAAACCAAGAGACCCAGTACTTC.

The rearrangement links TRBV14 to TRBJ1-3; D remains ambiguous. V lost 6 bases and J lost 8, with 14 bases in between. From germline, CDR1 is SGHDN and CDR2 FVKESK. The CDR3 covers 13 residues. The CDR3 DNA sequence: TGTGCCAGCAGACTTACGGGAGCTGACACCATATATTTT. This encodes CASRLTGADTIYF.

This chain joins TRBV7-9 and TRBJ2-1; 14 bases fit TRBD2. CDR1 is SEHNR and CDR2 is FQNEAQ in the germline V gene (reference sequence). This CDR3 comprises 15 residues. Trimming cost V 5 bases and J 6 bases; bases outside gene matches: 3. CDR3 DNA: TGTGCCAGCAGCCCAGGACTAGCGGGGGGCAATGAGCAGTTCTTC. Its translation: CASSPGLAGGNEQFF.

The rearrangement uses TRBV7-9 and TRBJ1-2; D call uncertain. In germline, CDR1 is SEHNR, CDR2 FQNEAQ (reference sequence). This CDR3 has 12 amino acids. Trimming removed 0 bases from V and 4 bases from J, with 3 bases in between. The CDR3 is CASSLASYGYTF. CDR3 in DNA: TGTGCCAGCAGCTTAGCTAGCTATGGCTACACCTTC.

The chain links TRBV20-1 to TRBJ2-7, with D perhaps TRBD2 (5 bases). There are 11 residues in the CDR3. CDR1 and CDR2 from the germline V gene are DFQATT and SNEGSKA (reference sequence). The germline V and J ends were trimmed by 1 base and 9 bases, with 10 bases remaining between them. Here the CDR3 reads CSARAPEAQYF. CDR3 DNA: TGCAGTGCTAGAGCTCCGGAGGCGCAGTACTTC.

The V call is TRBV18, the J call TRBJ2-1; 9 bases agree with TRBD2. The CDR3 spans 17 residues. Unmatched junction bases numbered 8, after V lost 2 bases and J lost 3 bases. In germline, CDR1 is KGHSH, CDR2 LQKENI. This CDR3 is CASSPGGGRDNYNEQFF. The CDR3 DNA is TGTGCCAGCTCACCAGGCGGCGGGAGGGACAACTACAATGAGCAGTTCTTC.

This clone has just a few counts. The chain is built from TRBV18 and TRBJ2-2; TRBD1 might be the D (6 bases). Trimming took 6 bases from V and 1 from J, leaving 12 bases between them. The CDR3 spans 15 residues. Per germline, CDR1 KGHSH and CDR2 LQKENI. As DNA, the CDR3 is TGTGCCAGCTCCCGACAACAGGGGAACACCGGGGAGCTGTTTTTT. The encoded protein is CASSRQQGNTGELFF.

The chain joins TRBV6-1 to TRBJ1-3; unclear D gene. This CDR3 region has 14 residues. Germline V CDR1 and CDR2: MNHNS, SASEGT. V was trimmed by 5 bases and J by 0 bases, leaving 8 bases between them. The CDR3 sequence is CASSPWSSGNTIYF. Written as DNA, the CDR3 is TGTGCCAGCAGTCCGTGGAGCTCTGGAAACACCATATATTTT.

This clone has a handful of counts. V usage is TRBV28 and J usage is TRBJ1-1, with 7 bases that match TRBD1. Germline V gene lookup returns CDR1 MDHEN and CDR2 SYDVKM. The J segment lost 5 bases and the V segment lost 6 bases, leaving 9 bases of the junction unmatched. The CDR3 is 14 residues long. CDR3 coding DNA: TGTGCCAGCAGCGGACAGGCCGCGGGTACTGAAGCTTTCTTT. The encoded protein is CASSGQAAGTEAFF.

The chain couples TRBV19 to TRBJ1-2; unclear D gene. V shed 2 bases and J shed 5 bases, with 15 bases lying between them. The CDR3 is 15 amino acids. The germline V gene encodes CDR1 LNHDA and CDR2 SQIVND (reference sequence). The CDR3, as DNA: TGTGCCAGTAGTATATTTTCGGGGTCCGGGTATGGCTACACCTTC. Amino acid sequence: CASSIFSGSGYGYTF. The whole variable domain, remainder taken from reference TRBV19 and TRBJ1-2, is DGGITQSPKYLFRKEGQNVTLSCEQNLNHDAMYWYRQDPGQGLRLIYYSQIVNDFQKGDIAEGYSVSREKKESFPLTVTSAQKNPTAFYLCASSIFSGSGYGYTFGSGTRLTVV.

This sequence joins TRBV21-1 and TRBJ2-1; the table assigns TRBD2, which was not confirmed against the DNA. TRBV21-1 is termed a pseudogene. The CDR3 sequence is 18 residues long. CDR3 amino acids: CASSKVDSGSVQWNEQFF. The CDR3 region has the DNA TGTGCCAGCAGCAAAGTCGATAGCGGGAGTGTTCAATGGAATGAGCAGTTCTTC.

The rearrangement uses TRBV28 and TRBJ2-7, with D tentatively TRBD1 (6 bases). The germline V and J ends were trimmed by 3 bases and 3 bases, with 12 bases remaining between them. The germline V gene encodes CDR1 MDHEN and CDR2 SYDVKM. CDR3 length: 14 amino acids. CDR3 residues: CASSFADSIYEQYF. Here the CDR3 DNA reads TGTGCCAGCAGTTTCGCGGACAGTATCTACGAGCAGTACTTC.

The V and J genes are TRBV10-3 and TRBJ2-7; 12 bases map to TRBD2. V was pared by 5 bases and J by 5 bases, with 7 bases of the junction left unmatched. The CDR3 is 15 amino acids. Germline V lookup: CDR1 ENHRY, CDR2 SYGVKD. The CDR3 sequence: CAISTLAGGPDEQYF. The CDR3 DNA follows: TGTGCCATCAGTACACTAGCGGGAGGCCCTGACGAGCAGTACTTC.

The genes are TRBV28 and TRBJ2-7, with 9 bases that match TRBD1. Germline CDR1 is MDHEN and CDR2 is SYDVKM. Trimming took 3 bases from V and 4 from J; bases not matched to a gene: 7. The CDR3 is 15 amino acids. CDR3 nucleotide sequence: TGTGCCAGCAGTTTTAAAGGACAGGGGACATACGAGCAGTACTTC. Translated: CASSFKGQGTYEQYF.

This chain joins TRBV9 and TRBJ2-5; the match to TRBD2 covers 13 bases. The length of the CDR3 is 16 residues. V trimming: 5 bases; J trimming: 5 bases; junction bases outside the gene matches: 9. The germline V gene has CDR1 SGDLS and CDR2 YYNGEE. The CDR3 is CASSASGTSGAETQYF. Written as DNA, the CDR3 is TGTGCCAGCAGTGCCTCGGGGACTAGCGGGGCGGAGACCCAGTACTTC.

This clone was detected only once. A read error may account for a junction end that differs from germline. The chain links TRBV7-9 to TRBJ2-3; 12 positions agree with TRBD2. CDR1 is SEHNR, CDR2 FQNEAQ, per germline (reference sequence). The CDR3 runs to 16 residues. CDR3 sequence: CSSSLGTSGSTDTQYF. The CDR3 DNA reads TGTTCCAGCAGCTTAGGGACTAGCGGGAGCACAGATACGCAGTATTTT.

The V and J genes are TRBV2 and TRBJ1-1; D is perhaps TRBD1 (5 bases). Germline lookup yields CDR1 SNHLY and CDR2 FYNNEI. Trimming cost V 2 bases and J 6 bases, with 19 bases left between them. The CDR3 extends over 16 amino acids. The CDR3 DNA sequence: TGTGCCAGCAGTGAAATTGGAAGGGGTGTAGATGCTGAAGCTTTCTTT. It yields the protein CASSEIGRGVDAEAFF.

The CDR3 nucleotides are TGTGCCAGCGGCCCCCCAGTGAACACTGAAGCTTTCTTT. Translating gives CASGPPVNTEAFF. This chain joins TRBV7-9 and TRBJ1-1; D not certain. Trimming stripped 8 bases from V and 0 bases from J, with 10 bases between. Germline V gene data show CDR1 as SEHNR and CDR2 as FQNEAQ (reference sequence). The CDR3 spans 13 residues.

The J gene is TRBJ1-1, the V gene TRBV19; possibly TRBD1 for D (5 bases). The CDR3 consists of 13 residues. The germline CDR1 and CDR2 sequences are LNHDA and SQIVND (reference sequence). With 6 bases removed from V and 4 bases from J, the gap between germline ends came to 12 bases. CDR3 nucleotide sequence: TGTGCCAGTAGCACCAGGGTGGCCACTGAAGCTTTCTTT. Its protein product is CASSTRVATEAFF. Combining the CDR3 with reference TRBV19 and TRBJ1-1 gives the whole variable domain DGGITQSPKYLFRKEGQNVTLSCEQNLNHDAMYWYRQDPGQGLRLIYYSQIVNDFQKGDIAEGYSVSREKKESFPLTVTSAQKNPTAFYLCASSTRVATEAFFGQGTRLTVV.

There are a few counts of this clone. This chain links TRBV18 with TRBJ1-5; D is ambiguous. CDR3 length: 17 residues. Germline lookup yields CDR1 KGHSH and CDR2 LQKENI. The V end was cut by 1 base, the J end by 0 bases, with 13 bases between. The CDR3 spells CASSPQRRSDSNQPQHF. The CDR3 region has the DNA TGTGCCAGCTCACCACAGAGGAGGTCAGATAGCAATCAGCCCCAGCATTTT. Variable domain in full (rest from reference TRBV18 and TRBJ1-5): NAGVMQNPRHLVRRRGQEARLRCSPMKGHSHVYWYRQLPEEGLKFMVYLQKENIIDESGMPKERFSAEFPKEGPSILRIQQVVRGDSAAYFCASSPQRRSDSNQPQHFGDGTRLSIL.

In this sample, this clone turned up once. The CDR3 reads CAWVAGSHEQYF. CDR3 DNA sequence: TGTGCCTGGGTAGCGGGATCCCACGAGCAGTACTTC. V usage is TRBV30 and J usage is TRBJ2-7; 8 nucleotides align to TRBD2. V shed 5 bases and J 5 bases; nucleotides not matched to a gene: 5. The CDR3 contains 12 residues. Germline loops: CDR1 GTSNPN, CDR2 SVGIG (reference sequence).

This chain joins TRBV5-5 and TRBJ2-3; 11 positions match TRBD2. The CDR3 is 16 amino acids. Trimming took 5 bases from V and 2 from J; bases not matched to a gene: 7. Per the germline V gene, CDR1 is SGHKS and CDR2 is YYEKEE (reference sequence). The CDR3 DNA reads as TGTGCCAGCAGACCGGGACTAGCGGAGACCACAGATACGCAGTATTTT. Its translation is CASRPGLAETTDTQYF. Based on the CDR3 plus reference TRBV5-5 and TRBJ2-3, the full variable domain is DAGVTQSPTHLIKTRGQQVTLRCSPISGHKSVSWYQQVLGQGPQFIFQYYEKEERGRGNFPDRFSARQFPNYSSELNVNALLLGDSALYLCASRPGLAETTDTQYFGPGTRLTVL.

This clone was seen only a few times. This chain uses TRBV19 with TRBJ2-2, with 10 bases fitting TRBD2. CDR1 is LNHDA and CDR2 is SQIVND in the germline V gene (reference sequence). This CDR3 is built from 16 residues. With V trimmed by 6 bases and J by 5 bases, 9 bases remained unmatched. The CDR3 sequence: CASRGSGRYFTGELFF. The CDR3 DNA follows: TGTGCCAGTAGGGGTAGCGGGAGGTACTTTACCGGGGAGCTGTTTTTT.

The V gene is TRBV5-1, the J gene TRBJ2-1, with D tentatively TRBD2 (5 bases). Germline V gene sequence: CDR1 SGHRS, CDR2 YFSETQ. There are 14 residues in the CDR3. Trimming stripped 4 bases from V and 0 bases from J, with 8 bases between. CDR3 DNA: TGCGCCAGCAGCGACGGGATCTCCTACAATGAGCAGTTCTTC. This codes for CASSDGISYNEQFF.

The genes are TRBV19 and TRBJ2-7; D is perhaps TRBD2 (5 bases). The CDR3 sequence is 16 residues long. V was trimmed by 5 bases and J by 0 bases, leaving 17 bases between them. The germline gives CDR1 LNHDA, CDR2 SQIVND (reference sequence). The CDR3 sequence: CASSGSGRSFSYEQYF. The CDR3 DNA is TGTGCCAGTAGTGGGTCGGGAAGGTCCTTCTCCTACGAGCAGTACTTC. Drawing the rest from reference TRBV19 and TRBJ2-7, the complete variable domain is DGGITQSPKYLFRKEGQNVTLSCEQNLNHDAMYWYRQDPGQGLRLIYYSQIVNDFQKGDIAEGYSVSREKKESFPLTVTSAQKNPTAFYLCASSGSGRSFSYEQYFGPGTRLTVT.

The chain joins TRBV19 to TRBJ2-1; TRBD2 is a possible D gene (5 bases). With 5 bases removed from V and 0 bases from J, the gap between germline ends came to 14 bases. Germline-derived CDR1 and CDR2 are LNHDA and SQIVND (reference sequence). This CDR3 is 16 amino acids long. The CDR3 DNA reads as TGTGCCAGTAGTCCTCCCTCGGGGAGCTCCTACAATGAGCAGTTCTTC. Its protein is CASSPPSGSSYNEQFF. The whole variable domain, remainder taken from reference TRBV19 and TRBJ2-1, is DGGITQSPKYLFRKEGQNVTLSCEQNLNHDAMYWYRQDPGQGLRLIYYSQIVNDFQKGDIAEGYSVSREKKESFPLTVTSAQKNPTAFYLCASSPPSGSSYNEQFFGPGTRLTVL.

The chain joins TRBV2 to TRBJ2-7; possible D gene TRBD1, 6 bases. Germline V gene sequence: CDR1 SNHLY, CDR2 FYNNEI. This CDR3 region has 13 residues. Trimming cost V 8 bases and J 2 bases, with 13 bases left between them. CDR3 DNA: TGTGCCAGCTCACCCACAGGGACCTACGAGCAGTACTTC. Translated, it gives CASSPTGTYEQYF.

This rearrangement joins TRBV5-1 to TRBJ2-2, with 7 bases matching TRBD2. This CDR3 has 16 amino acids. The V gene's germline CDR1 is SGHRS and CDR2 YFSETQ. V gave up 1 base and J gave up 6 bases; unmatched junction bases: 9. The CDR3 protein is CASSLRGGPLAGELFF. CDR3 bases: TGCGCCAGCAGCTTGCGGGGAGGGCCGCTTGCCGGGGAGCTGTTTTTT. Complete variable domain (other parts from reference TRBV5-1 and TRBJ2-2): KAGVTQTPRYLIKTRGQQVTLSCSPISGHRSVSWYQQTPGQGLQFLFEYFSETQRNKGNFPGRFSGRQFSNSRSEMNVSTLELGDSALYLCASSLRGGPLAGELFFGEGSRLTVL.